This T cell receptor beta chain stems from a study of T cells after yellow fever vaccination. One entry per CDR3 protein results from TCRdb running MiXCR on the 5' RACE reads. The repertoire has roughly 300,000 distinct CDR3 sequences, roughly 8.3% of them found once; the top ten carry roughly 18%. This CDR3 has 14 amino acids. The ends were cut back, 8 bases at V and 2 bases at J, with 18 bases in the middle. Germline V lookup: CDR1 DFQATT, CDR2 SNEGSKA (reference sequence). This material consisted of PBMCs, taken about 49 days after the first yellow fever vaccination. This TCR was sampled from a man younger than 30 who received the YFV17D yellow fever vaccine. V is TRBV20-1 and J is TRBJ1-2; maybe TRBD1 (6 bases). CDR3 residues: CSSGGTGRNYGYTF. As DNA, the CDR3 is TGCAGTTCCGGAGGTACAGGGAGGAACTATGGCTACACCTTC.